These 2 T cell receptor beta chains share one sample of origin, sequenced in a study of T cell repertoires in cytomegalovirus infection. For these receptors, no antigen is known. In TCRdb, the reads were re-called with MiXCR into one record per CDR3 protein. The sample includes approximately 990,000 distinct CDR3 sequences, 30% to 40% seen only once; the top ten take 13%. Here the sequenced sample was cultured CD8+ T cells from PBMCs, taken from culture after CMV antigen stimulation. Every receptor here comes from a human donor in good health (CMV status not recorded). Some clones in this sample may be carry-over from other donors' samples.

Ten or more counts support this clonotype. The chain is built from TRBV7-8 and TRBJ1-5; the D gene is possibly TRBD1 (5 bases). Trimming cost V 8 bases and J 6 bases, with 20 bases left between them. This CDR3 has 15 residues. Germline V gene lookup returns CDR1 SGHVS and CDR2 FQNEAQ. This CDR3 reads CASAWGKGRTQPQHF. For the CDR3, the DNA is TGTGCCAGCGCCTGGGGGAAGGGGCGAACTCAGCCCCAGCATTTT.

The V call is TRBV5-6, the J call TRBJ2-3; D gene uncertain. CDR1 SGHDT and CDR2 YYEEEE come from the germline V gene. This CDR3 region has 14 residues. V was pared by 4 bases and J by 4 bases, with 13 bases between. CDR3 sequence (DNA): TGTGCCAGCAGCGAAAGCCGCCCCGCAGATACGCAGTATTTT. Amino acids: CASSESRPADTQYF.